These 27 T cell receptor beta chains came from one sample sequenced in a study of T cells in Graves' hyperthyroidism and ophthalmopathy. Researchers took RNA transcripts and amplified the TCR beta CDR3 regions from them. HTBI primers were the set used in a first-round RT-PCR of the TCR CDR3. TCRdb fed the multiplex PCR reads into MiXCR, producing one record per CDR3 protein. The table lists roughly 380,000 distinct CDR3 sequences, approximately 15% of them singletons, with approximately 11% in the top ten. Sequenced material: blood. Source of these receptors: a woman in her fifties or sixties with Graves' hyperthyroidism.

Worth noting for this clonotype: Being one base from a much bigger clone, this may be a read error. V is TRBV2 and J is TRBJ1-5; D gene uncertain. Germline V gene lookup returns CDR1 SNHLY and CDR2 FYNNEI. The CDR3 runs to 12 residues. In DNA, the CDR3 is TGTTCCAGCAGCGGACTAAATCAGCCCCAGCATTTT. Its translation: CSSSGLNQPQHF.

This clonotype was detected a few times. This sequence may be a read error, since a much larger clone differs from it by one base. The chain carries TRBV12-3 or TRBV12-4 and TRBJ2-3; D may be TRBD1 (5 bases). This CDR3 region has 16 residues. CDR3 protein: CANSLRSGWGTDTQYF. The CDR3 nucleotides are TGTGCCAACAGTTTAAGGTCAGGGTGGGGCACAGATACGCAGTATTTT.

There are many counts of this clonotype. The rearrangement uses TRBV5-1 and TRBJ2-7, with D possibly matching TRBD2 (6 bases). V was shortened by 0 bases and J by 5 bases, with 15 bases between the two germline ends. From germline, CDR1 is SGHRS and CDR2 YFSETQ. CDR3 length equals 15 residues. DNA of the CDR3: TGCGCCAGCAGCTTGGCGGGGCGGGGAGGTGACGAGCAGTACTTC. This sequence encodes CASSLAGRGGDEQYF.

This clonotype showed up many times. This sequence joins TRBV18 and TRBJ2-7; the D is unclear. The CDR3 covers 14 residues. Germline V gene lookup returns CDR1 KGHSH and CDR2 LQKENI. Trimming removed 0 bases at V and 1 base at J, with 7 bases between. In nucleotides, the CDR3 is TGTGCCAGCTCACCACCGTCTAGATCCTACGAGCAGTACTTC. Translating gives CASSPPSRSYEQYF.

Many counts were recorded for this clonotype. The rearrangement links TRBV28 to TRBJ2-7; TRBD2 is a possible D gene (5 bases). V was clipped by 5 bases and J by 1 base, with 15 bases between them. There are 15 residues in the CDR3. The germline gives CDR1 MDHEN, CDR2 SYDVKM. The CDR3 here is CASSPISGASYEQYF. DNA for the CDR3: TGTGCCAGCAGTCCCATCAGCGGAGCATCCTACGAGCAGTACTTC.

This clonotype was seen a few times. The rearrangement links TRBV20-1 to TRBJ2-7; 9 nucleotides line up with TRBD1. V was pared by 6 bases and J by 2 bases, with 17 bases of the junction left unmatched. The CDR3 loop spans 17 amino acids. CDR1 is DFQATT and CDR2 is SNEGSKA in the germline V gene (reference sequence). The CDR3 DNA follows: TGCAGTGCCCTCGGGACAGGGACGGCTAGTGCAACCTACGAGCAGTACTTC. Encoded protein: CSALGTGTASATYEQYF.

The gene calls are TRBV6-1 and TRBJ1-5, with D perhaps TRBD1 (6 bases). CDR1 and CDR2 from the germline V gene are MNHNS and SASEGT. Deletions cut 3 bases from V and 0 bases from J, with 12 bases between. The CDR3 is made up of 16 amino acids. This CDR3 is CASSERTDYSNQPQHF. The CDR3 DNA follows: TGTGCCAGCAGTGAGAGGACAGACTATAGCAATCAGCCCCAGCATTTT.

This clonotype was detected many times. The CDR3 spells CSARSQGEEKLFF. The CDR3 nucleotides read TGCAGTGCTAGAAGTCAGGGGGAGGAAAAACTGTTTTTT. The chain links TRBV20-1 to TRBJ1-4, with 7 bases fitting TRBD1. Germline CDR1 is DFQATT and CDR2 is SNEGSKA (reference sequence). V was pared by 2 bases and J by 8 bases, with 5 bases of the junction left unmatched. The CDR3 spans 13 residues.

This clonotype was seen repeatedly, ten times or more. The CDR3: CSAGRQRGGELFF. In DNA, the CDR3 is TGCAGCGCGGGCCGACAGCGAGGCGGGGAGCTGTTTTTT. The V gene is TRBV20-1, the J gene TRBJ2-2; D possibly matches TRBD1 or TRBD2 (5 bases each). The CDR3 sequence is 13 residues long. Germline loops: CDR1 DFQATT, CDR2 SNEGSKA (reference sequence).

The chain combines TRBV5-1 with TRBJ1-2; D is perhaps TRBD1 (5 bases). The CDR3 has 15 amino acids. V gave up 0 bases and J gave up 2 bases, with 11 bases separating them. Germline CDR1 is SGHRS and CDR2 is YFSETQ. CDR3: CASSLAVGHNYGYTF. The CDR3 region has the DNA TGCGCCAGCAGCTTGGCCGTCGGACACAACTATGGCTACACCTTC.

This clonotype has only a few counts. This chain joins TRBV29-1 and TRBJ2-5; TRBD1 agrees at 11 bases. Germline CDR1 SQVTM, CDR2 ANQGSEA. Trimming removed 6 bases from V and 5 bases from J; junction bases left unmatched: 8. The CDR3 loop spans 14 amino acids. The CDR3 reads CSVDPGQGDETQYF. DNA of the CDR3: TGCAGCGTGGATCCGGGACAGGGGGACGAGACCCAGTACTTC.

This clonotype turned up a few times. The V gene is TRBV20-1, the J gene TRBJ2-7, with D possibly matching TRBD1 (5 bases). Trimming removed 3 bases from V and 0 bases from J, with 9 bases in between. CDR3 length: 13 amino acids. Per germline, CDR1 DFQATT and CDR2 SNEGSKA (reference sequence). The CDR3 here is CSARPGYSYEQYF. The CDR3 bases are TGCAGTGCTAGGCCAGGGTACTCCTACGAGCAGTACTTC.

This clonotype has more than one count but fewer than ten. The V gene is TRBV30, the J gene TRBJ2-7, with D unresolved. The CDR3 contains 11 residues. Deletions cut 0 bases from V and 9 bases from J, with 9 bases between. Germline V lookup: CDR1 GTSNPN, CDR2 SVGIG (reference sequence). The CDR3 here is CAWSVSETQYF. The CDR3 nucleotides read TGTGCCTGGAGTGTAAGCGAAACGCAGTACTTC.

This clonotype was seen at least ten times. The V call is TRBV5-1, the J call TRBJ1-1; D is unclear. The V end lost 4 bases, the J end lost 1 base, and 17 bases lay between the germline ends. The germline V gene encodes CDR1 SGHRS and CDR2 YFSETQ. CDR3 length: 16 amino acids. In DNA, the CDR3 is TGCGCCAGCAGCCCCTTCCCAACGGACCAGAACACTGAAGCTTTCTTT. It specifies CASSPFPTDQNTEAFF. Complete variable domain (other parts from reference TRBV5-1 and TRBJ1-1): KAGVTQTPRYLIKTRGQQVTLSCSPISGHRSVSWYQQTPGQGLQFLFEYFSETQRNKGNFPGRFSGRQFSNSRSEMNVSTLELGDSALYLCASSPFPTDQNTEAFFGQGTRLTVV.

Only a few counts were recorded for this clonotype. It may be a read error: a sequence one base away is much more abundant. V gene TRBV18 combines with J gene TRBJ2-7, with D tentatively TRBD2 (6 bases). Trimming removed 2 bases from V and 9 bases from J, with 20 bases in between. The CDR3 consists of 15 residues. Germline CDR1 and CDR2: KGHSH and LQKENI. CDR3 nucleotides: TGTGCCAGCTCACCATTCGACTTCCAGGGAGGCGGGCAGTACTTC. It is translated as CASSPFDFQGGGQYF.

The table lists this clonotype with a few counts. The rearrangement links TRBV5-4 to TRBJ2-3; D perhaps matches TRBD2 (5 bases). V was clipped by 0 bases and J by 4 bases, with 15 bases between them. Germline V lookup: CDR1 SGHNT, CDR2 YYREEE (reference sequence). This CDR3 has 16 residues. The CDR3 sequence is CASSLAFREGADTQYF. The CDR3 region has the DNA TGTGCCAGCAGCTTGGCCTTTCGGGAAGGAGCAGATACGCAGTATTTT.

This clonotype was counted ten times or more. The CDR3 nucleotides are TGTGCCAGCAGCCGCGGGGGGGACGGGGAGCTGTTTTTT. It translates to CASSRGGDGELFF. The rearrangement links TRBV7-8 to TRBJ2-2, with TRBD2 matching over 9 bases. The V gene end was trimmed by 5 bases and the J gene end by 7 bases; junction bases not matched to a gene: 2. In germline, CDR1 is SGHVS, CDR2 FQNEAQ. This CDR3 is 13 amino acids long.

This clonotype appeared a few times. This rearrangement joins TRBV7-3 to TRBJ2-1, with 7 bases lining up with TRBD1. This CDR3 comprises 15 residues. Per the germline V gene, CDR1 is SGHTA and CDR2 is FQGTGA. V was clipped by 3 bases and J by 7 bases; unmatched bases: 9. In DNA, the CDR3 is TGTGCCAGCAGCTTTGCCGGGACAGCTGGGAATGAGCAGTTCTTC. Translating it yields CASSFAGTAGNEQFF.

The chain uses TRBV11-3 and TRBJ1-2; D gene unclear. This CDR3 has 13 amino acids. Germline-derived CDR1 and CDR2 are SGHNT and YENEEA. With 4 bases removed from V and 6 bases from J, the gap between germline ends came to 12 bases. CDR3 sequence: CASSSTLNHGYTF. The CDR3 DNA reads TGTGCCAGCAGCTCAACCTTGAACCATGGCTACACCTTC.

This chain links TRBV19 with TRBJ2-3, with TRBD2 as a possible D gene (6 bases). V was cut by 7 bases and J by 2 bases, with 13 bases left in between. Germline V CDR1 and CDR2: LNHDA, SQIVND (reference sequence). The CDR3 has 14 amino acids. CDR3: CASNKGGTTDTQYF. The CDR3 region has the DNA TGTGCCAGTAACAAGGGCGGGACCACAGATACGCAGTATTTT.

This clonotype was picked up many times. The V call is TRBV24-1, the J call TRBJ2-5; 8 nucleotides match TRBD2. This CDR3 region has 13 residues. J lost 5 bases, V lost 7 bases, and 5 bases had no gene match. The V gene's germline CDR1 is KGHDR and CDR2 SFDVKD. The CDR3 DNA sequence: TGTGCCACCAGGCGGGGGGTTGGTGAGACCCAGTACTTC. Encoded protein: CATRRGVGETQYF.

This clonotype was seen a handful of times. V usage is TRBV15 and J usage is TRBJ2-3; D is undetermined. The CDR3 loop spans 12 amino acids. V lost 5 bases, J lost 2 bases, and 5 bases lay in between. Germline values: CDR1 LNHNV, CDR2 YYDKDF (reference sequence). CDR3 in DNA: TGTGCCACCAGCGGCACCACAGATACGCAGTATTTT. Amino acids: CATSGTTDTQYF.

The chain recombines TRBV15 with TRBJ1-2; D gene unclear. The CDR3 runs to 14 residues. V lost 0 bases and J lost 2, with 7 bases in between. Germline loops: CDR1 LNHNV, CDR2 YYDKDF (reference sequence). The CDR3 nucleotides are TGTGCCACCAGCAGAGATGCACAAAACTATGGCTACACCTTC. This sequence encodes CATSRDAQNYGYTF. Drawing the rest from reference TRBV15 and TRBJ1-2, the complete variable domain is DAMVIQNPRYQVTQFGKPVTLSCSQTLNHNVMYWYQQKSSQAPKLLFHYYDKDFNNEADTPDNFQSRRPNTSFCFLDIRSPGLGDTAMYLCATSRDAQNYGYTFGSGTRLTVV.

About this clonotype itself: Since a much larger clone is just one base distant, this may be a read error. Without the conserved terminal phenylalanine or tryptophan, this CDR3 likely stems from a read error. This rearrangement joins TRBV20-1 to TRBJ2-3, with D perhaps TRBD1 (6 bases). The CDR3 runs to 14 residues. Trimming pared 0 bases from V and 4 bases from J, leaving 11 bases between. Germline V gene lookup returns CDR1 DFQATT and CDR2 SNEGSKA (reference sequence). CDR3 loop: CSARDASGADTQYY. For the CDR3, the DNA is TGCAGTGCTAGAGACGCCTCAGGGGCAGATACGCAGTATTAT.

This clonotype was recorded many times. This rearrangement joins TRBV5-1 to TRBJ2-3; 13 bases fit TRBD2. The length of the CDR3 is 14 residues. Trimming at V came to 6 bases and at J to 6 bases, leaving 4 bases not matched to a gene. Germline V gives CDR1 SGHRS, CDR2 YFSETQ. Here the CDR3 reads CASTSLAGGDTQYF. CDR3 in DNA: TGCGCCAGCACCTCACTAGCGGGAGGGGATACGCAGTATTTT.

The sample holds many counts of this clonotype. The rearrangement joins TRBV11-3 to TRBJ2-2; D is undetermined. The CDR3 runs 14 residues. Germline CDR1 and CDR2: SGHNT and YENEEA. V was trimmed by 5 bases and J by 0 bases, leaving 7 bases between them. CDR3 loop: CASSTVTNTGELFF. CDR3 nucleotide sequence: TGTGCCAGCAGCACCGTAACGAACACCGGGGAGCTGTTTTTT.

Many counts were recorded for this clonotype. The chain couples TRBV11-3 to TRBJ1-1; D is possibly TRBD1 (5 bases). The CDR3 is 14 amino acids. Germline lookup yields CDR1 SGHNT and CDR2 YENEEA. The V and J ends lost 6 bases and 4 bases respectively, with 15 bases between them. The CDR3 DNA reads as TGTGCCAGCAGTCCTAGGCAGGGAGTCACTGAAGCTTTCTTT. Protein: CASSPRQGVTEAFF.